These 8 T cell receptor beta chains originate from one sample sequenced in a study of blood T cells in healthy people across ages. With a J-beta primer mix and a sample-barcoded 5' primer, a second PCR ran about 7 to 12 cycles. TCRdb analysed the 5' RACE reads with MiXCR anew, one entry per CDR3 protein. The table shows about 1.5 million distinct CDR3 sequences, with 42% occurring only once. Sequenced: blood. The receptors stem from a woman between 18 and 29 years old in good health.

A word on this clonotype: One end of the junction is discordant with germline, which a read error may explain. The rearrangement links TRBV20-1 to TRBJ2-7; TRBD2 matches at 10 bases. Germline V gives CDR1 DFQATT, CDR2 SNEGSKA (reference sequence). CDR3 length equals 15 residues. The CDR3: CSARGLAGVGSEHYF. The CDR3 DNA follows: TGCAGTGCTAGAGGGCTAGCGGGAGTCGGCTCCGAGCATTACTTC.

This rearrangement joins TRBV12-3 or TRBV12-4 to TRBJ1-3, with D tentatively TRBD1 (5 bases). The V end was cut by 10 bases, the J end by 2 bases, with 12 bases between. The CDR3 is 13 residues long. This CDR3 reads CATAGGAGNTIYF. Here the CDR3 DNA reads TGTGCCACGGCGGGAGGGGCTGGAAACACCATATATTTT.

The J gene is TRBJ2-3, the V gene TRBV4-1; D not resolved. V was trimmed by 4 bases and J by 0 bases, leaving 14 bases between them. The germline CDR1 and CDR2 sequences are MGHRA and YSYEKL. The CDR3 is made up of 16 amino acids. In DNA form, the CDR3 reads TGCGCCAGCAGCCGAGGACCGACTGTCAGCACAGATACGCAGTATTTT. It specifies CASSRGPTVSTDTQYF.

This clonotype has just one count. A junction end diverges from the germline sequence, so it may reflect a read error. Here the CDR3 DNA reads TGTGTCAGCAGTGAAGGGAGGGGTACCGGAATGAACTATGGCTACACCTTC. Translation gives CVSSEGRGTGMNYGYTF. This chain joins TRBV6-1 and TRBJ1-2, with D maybe TRBD1 (5 bases). The CDR3 loop spans 17 amino acids. Germline V gives CDR1 MNHNS, CDR2 SASEGT.

A word on this clonotype: Germline is not matched at one junction end, which may reflect a read error. The V and J genes are TRBV25-1 and TRBJ1-2; 10 nucleotides align to TRBD1. Per the germline V gene, CDR1 is MGHDK and CDR2 is SYGVNS. CDR3 size: 14 residues. DNA for the CDR3: TGCGCCATTCCGACAGGGGGCCATAACTATGGCCACACCTTC. Translation: CAIPTGGHNYGHTF.

This clonotype was counted between two and nine times. The V and J genes are TRBV4-1 and TRBJ1-6; D may be TRBD1 (6 bases). V was shortened by 6 bases and J by 7 bases, with 22 bases between the two germline ends. This CDR3 spans 17 amino acids. Germline V gene data show CDR1 as MGHRA and CDR2 as YSYEKL. CDR3 coding DNA: TGCGCCAGCAGACCACTCCACCAACGGACAGCAAATTCACCCCTCCACTTT. This translates into CASRPLHQRTANSPLHF.

The gene calls are TRBV29-1 and TRBJ1-5; D gene ambiguous. CDR1 is SQVTM, CDR2 ANQGSEA, per germline. With 1 base removed from V and 0 bases from J, the gap between germline ends came to 4 bases. The CDR3 has 13 amino acids. The CDR3 here is CSVEVVSNQPQHF. The DNA of the CDR3 is TGCAGCGTTGAAGTGGTTAGCAATCAGCCCCAGCATTTT.

In its sample, this clonotype was seen a few times. The genes are TRBV7-3 and TRBJ2-3; TRBD2 agrees at 8 bases. V lost 5 bases and J lost 2; bases outside the gene matches: 6. The germline V gene has CDR1 SGHTA and CDR2 FQGTGA. The CDR3 is 15 residues long. In DNA, the CDR3 is TGTGCCAGCAGCAGCCGGGGGGGGGTCACAGATACGCAGTATTTT. Translated: CASSSRGGVTDTQYF.